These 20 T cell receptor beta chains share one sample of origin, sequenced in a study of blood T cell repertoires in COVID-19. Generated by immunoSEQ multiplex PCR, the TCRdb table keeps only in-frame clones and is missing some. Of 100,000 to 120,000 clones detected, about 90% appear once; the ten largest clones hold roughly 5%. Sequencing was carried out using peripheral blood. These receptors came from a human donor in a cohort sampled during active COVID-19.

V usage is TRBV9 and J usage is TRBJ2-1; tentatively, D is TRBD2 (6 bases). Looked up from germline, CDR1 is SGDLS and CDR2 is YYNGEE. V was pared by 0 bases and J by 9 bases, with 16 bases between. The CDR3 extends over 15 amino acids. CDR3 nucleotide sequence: TGTGCCAGCAGCGTAGTGGTCGGGAGTGAGGCTGAGCAGTTCTTC. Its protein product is CASSVVVGSEAEQFF.

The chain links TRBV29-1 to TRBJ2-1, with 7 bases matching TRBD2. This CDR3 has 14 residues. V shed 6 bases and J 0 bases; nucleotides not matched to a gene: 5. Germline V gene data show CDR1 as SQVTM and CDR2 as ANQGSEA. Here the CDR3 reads CSVAGGSSYNEQFF. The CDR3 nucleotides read TGCAGCGTCGCCGGGGGGAGCTCCTACAATGAGCAGTTCTTC.

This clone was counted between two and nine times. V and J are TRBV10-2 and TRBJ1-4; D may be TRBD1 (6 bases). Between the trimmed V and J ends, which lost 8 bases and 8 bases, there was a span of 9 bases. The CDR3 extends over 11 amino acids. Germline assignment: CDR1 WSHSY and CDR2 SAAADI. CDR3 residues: CASFTGEKLFF. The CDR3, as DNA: TGCGCCAGCTTTACAGGGGAAAAACTGTTTTTT.

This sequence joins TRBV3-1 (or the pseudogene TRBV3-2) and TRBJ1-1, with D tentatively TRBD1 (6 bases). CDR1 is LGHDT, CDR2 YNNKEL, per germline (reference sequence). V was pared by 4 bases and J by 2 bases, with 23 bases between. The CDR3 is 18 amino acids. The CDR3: CASSPYVLSRTANTEAFF. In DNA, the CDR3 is TGTGCCAGCAGCCCCTACGTGCTATCCCGGACAGCAAACACTGAAGCTTTCTTT.

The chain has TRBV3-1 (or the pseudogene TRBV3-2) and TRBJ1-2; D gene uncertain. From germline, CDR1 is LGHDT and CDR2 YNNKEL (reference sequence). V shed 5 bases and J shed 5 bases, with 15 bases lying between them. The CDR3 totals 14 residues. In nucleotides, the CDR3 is TGTGCCAGCAGCTTACAGAAAATGATGTATGGCTACACCTTC. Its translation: CASSLQKMMYGYTF.

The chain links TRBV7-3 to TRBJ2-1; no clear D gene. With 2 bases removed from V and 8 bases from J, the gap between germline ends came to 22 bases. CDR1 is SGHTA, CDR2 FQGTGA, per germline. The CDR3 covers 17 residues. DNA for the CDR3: TGTGCCAGCAGCTTACGGCCCAGTCTCCTCCTAGGAGATGAGCAGTTCTTC. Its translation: CASSLRPSLLLGDEQFF.

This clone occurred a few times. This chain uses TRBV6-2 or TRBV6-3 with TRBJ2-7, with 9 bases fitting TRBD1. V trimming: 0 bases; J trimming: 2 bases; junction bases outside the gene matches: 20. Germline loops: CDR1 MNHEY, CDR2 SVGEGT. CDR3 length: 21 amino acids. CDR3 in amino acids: CASSYSANRDRVSTSTYEQYF. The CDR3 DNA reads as TGTGCCAGCAGTTACTCGGCTAACCGGGACAGGGTGTCTACGTCTACCTACGAGCAGTACTTC.

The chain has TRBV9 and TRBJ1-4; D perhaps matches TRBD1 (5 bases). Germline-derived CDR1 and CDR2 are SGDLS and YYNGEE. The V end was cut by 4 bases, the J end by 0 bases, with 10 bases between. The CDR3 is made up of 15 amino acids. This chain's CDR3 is CASSTSGSTNEKLFF. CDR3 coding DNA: TGTGCCAGCAGCACCTCAGGGTCAACTAATGAAAAACTGTTTTTT.

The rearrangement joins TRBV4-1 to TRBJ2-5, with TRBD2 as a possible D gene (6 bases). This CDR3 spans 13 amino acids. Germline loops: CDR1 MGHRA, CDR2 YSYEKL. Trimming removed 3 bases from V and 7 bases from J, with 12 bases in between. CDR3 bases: TGCGCCAGCAGCCAGAAGGAGGGTTGGACCCAGTACTTC. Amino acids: CASSQKEGWTQYF.

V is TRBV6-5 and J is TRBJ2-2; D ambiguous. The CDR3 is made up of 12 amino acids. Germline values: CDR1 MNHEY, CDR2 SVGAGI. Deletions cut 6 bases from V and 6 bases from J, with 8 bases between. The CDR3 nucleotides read TGTGCCAGCAGCCCCCGGGCCGGGGAGCTGTTTTTT. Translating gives CASSPRAGELFF.

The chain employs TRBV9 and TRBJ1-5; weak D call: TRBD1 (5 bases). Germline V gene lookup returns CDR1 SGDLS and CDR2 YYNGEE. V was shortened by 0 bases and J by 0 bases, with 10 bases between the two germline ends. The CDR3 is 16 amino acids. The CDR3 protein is CASSVGAGTSNQPQHF. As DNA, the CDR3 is TGTGCCAGCAGCGTAGGGGCGGGGACTAGCAATCAGCCCCAGCATTTT.

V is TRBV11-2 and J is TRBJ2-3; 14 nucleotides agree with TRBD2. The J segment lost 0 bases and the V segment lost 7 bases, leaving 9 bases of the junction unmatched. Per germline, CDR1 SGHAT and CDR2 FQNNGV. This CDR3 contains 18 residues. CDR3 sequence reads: CASKTGLAGGGSTDTQYF. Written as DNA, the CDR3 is TGTGCCAGCAAGACCGGACTAGCGGGGGGCGGCAGCACAGATACGCAGTATTTT.

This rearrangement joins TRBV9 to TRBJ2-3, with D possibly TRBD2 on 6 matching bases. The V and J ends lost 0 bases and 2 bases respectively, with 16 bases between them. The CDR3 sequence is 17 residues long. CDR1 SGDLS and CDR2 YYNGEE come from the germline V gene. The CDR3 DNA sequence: TGTGCCAGCAGCGTAGCCCAGCGGGTTGGGTACACAGATACGCAGTATTTT. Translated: CASSVAQRVGYTDTQYF.

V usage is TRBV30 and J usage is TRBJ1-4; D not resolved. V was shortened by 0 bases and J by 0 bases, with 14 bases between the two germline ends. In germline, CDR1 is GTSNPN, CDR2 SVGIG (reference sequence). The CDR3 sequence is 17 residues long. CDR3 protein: CAWSVGGSTSTNEKLFF. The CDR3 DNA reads TGTGCCTGGAGTGTAGGAGGCAGCACTTCAACTAATGAAAAACTGTTTTTT.

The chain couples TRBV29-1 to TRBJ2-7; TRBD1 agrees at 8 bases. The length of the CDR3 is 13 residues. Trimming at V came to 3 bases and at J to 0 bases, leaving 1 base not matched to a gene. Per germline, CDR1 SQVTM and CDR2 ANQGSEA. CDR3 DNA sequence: TGCAGCGTTGAGACAGGGGACTCCTACGAGCAGTACTTC. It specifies CSVETGDSYEQYF.

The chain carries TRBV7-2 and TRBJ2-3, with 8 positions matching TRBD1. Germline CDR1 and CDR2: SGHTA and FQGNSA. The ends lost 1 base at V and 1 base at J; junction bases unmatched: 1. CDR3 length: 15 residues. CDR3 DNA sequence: TGTGCCAGCAGCTTAGGGACAGGGCGCACAGATACGCAGTATTTT. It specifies CASSLGTGRTDTQYF.

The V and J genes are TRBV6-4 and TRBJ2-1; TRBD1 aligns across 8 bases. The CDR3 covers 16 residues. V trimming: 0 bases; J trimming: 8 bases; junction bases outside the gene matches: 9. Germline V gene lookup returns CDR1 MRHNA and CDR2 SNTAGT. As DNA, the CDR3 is TGTGCCAGCAGTGACTCCGGGGGACAGGTTTCCGATGAGCAGTTCTTC. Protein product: CASSDSGGQVSDEQFF.

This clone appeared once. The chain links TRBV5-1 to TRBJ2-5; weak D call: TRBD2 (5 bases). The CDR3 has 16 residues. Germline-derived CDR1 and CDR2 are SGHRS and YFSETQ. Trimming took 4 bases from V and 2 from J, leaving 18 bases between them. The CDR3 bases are TGCGCCAGCAGCCCCCATAGCGAAAGACCACAAGAGACCCAGTACTTC. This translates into CASSPHSERPQETQYF.

This chain's CDR3 is CASSKGANTEAFF. DNA for the CDR3: TGTGCCAGCAGCAAAGGGGCCAACACTGAAGCTTTCTTT. The chain couples TRBV9 to TRBJ1-1; tentative D call: TRBD1 (5 bases). The V and J ends lost 4 bases and 2 bases respectively, with 9 bases between them. CDR1 and CDR2 from the germline V gene are SGDLS and YYNGEE. There are 13 residues in the CDR3.

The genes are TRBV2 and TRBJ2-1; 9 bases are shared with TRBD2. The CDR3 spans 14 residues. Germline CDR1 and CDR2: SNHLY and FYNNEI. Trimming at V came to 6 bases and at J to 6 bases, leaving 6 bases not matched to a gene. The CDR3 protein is CASSLAGFGNEQFF. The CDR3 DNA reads TGTGCCAGCAGCCTAGCGGGGTTTGGCAATGAGCAGTTCTTC.